This is a list of T cell receptor beta chains from one sample in a study of cytomegalovirus exposure and HLA in healthy donors. Profiling relied on immunoSEQ multiplex PCR, and the TCRdb table lists in-frame clones only, not all of them. The repertoire includes over 150,000 clones, 85% of them detected once, and about 15% sits in the top ten. The sample was PBMCs. The receptors originated from a man younger than 35 in good health and CMV-seropositive. Both conserved end residues are part of each CDR3. A D gene is named only where the DNA matches it firmly. Clone size is stated in some rows and not others, as once, few, many or a class when expanded.

v_gene	j_gene	d_gene	abundance	CDR3aa	CDR3nt
TRBV6-5	TRBJ2-7	-	-	CASSYSFLQGSYEQYF	TGTGCCAGCAGTTACTCGTTTCTTCAGGGATCCTACGAGCAGTACTTC
TRBV7-9	TRBJ2-6	TRBD1	-	CASSTRTGASSGANVLTF	TGTGCCAGCAGCACTCGGACAGGCGCTAGCTCTGGGGCCAACGTCCTGACTTTC
TRBV9	TRBJ2-5	TRBD1	-	CASSARRTGETQYF	TGTGCCAGCAGCGCCCGCCGGACAGGGGAGACCCAGTACTTC
TRBV21-1	TRBJ2-5	-	few	CASKGLRETQYF	TGTGCCAGCAAGGGACTACGAGAGACCCAGTACTTC
TRBV28	TRBJ1-3	-	once	CASSFTGIGNTIYF	TGTGCCAGCAGTTTTACAGGGATTGGAAACACCATATATTTT
TRBV30	TRBJ1-4	TRBD1	-	CAWSTGQGYEKLFF	TGTGCCTGGAGTACGGGACAGGGGTATGAAAAACTGTTTTTT
TRBV10-1	TRBJ2-7	TRBD1	once	CASSESGTGEQYF	TGCGCCAGCAGTGAGTCGGGGACAGGCGAGCAGTACTTC
TRBV5-1	TRBJ2-3	-	once	CASSLNGGGDTQYF	TGCGCCAGCAGCTTGAACGGGGGAGGAGATACGCAGTATTTT
TRBV6-1	TRBJ1-1	TRBD1	-	CASSEGTGLFLNTEAFF	TGTGCCAGCAGTGAAGGGACAGGCCTTTTCTTGAACACTGAAGCTTTCTTT
TRBV9	TRBJ2-3	-	-	CASSARQDPTDTQYF	TGTGCCAGCAGCGCGAGACAGGACCCCACAGATACGCAGTATTTT
TRBV28	TRBJ1-5	TRBD1	-	CASSLVGTGGRQPQHF	TGTGCCAGCAGTTTGGTTGGGACAGGGGGGAGGCAGCCCCAGCATTTT
TRBV10-3	TRBJ1-1	-	once	CAISAQGLEAFF	TGTGCCATCAGTGCCCAGGGCCTTGAAGCTTTCTTT
TRBV5-6	TRBJ1-1	TRBD1	-	CASSLRGRAEAFF	TGTGCCAGCAGCTTGAGGGGGCGGGCTGAAGCTTTCTTT
TRBV6-5	TRBJ2-1	TRBD2	-	CASSRGTSGSSEQFF	TGTGCCAGCAGTCGCGGGACTAGCGGGAGTTCTGAGCAGTTCTTC
TRBV7-9	TRBJ2-1	-	once	CASRTGFNEQFF	TGTGCCAGCAGAACGGGATTCAATGAGCAGTTCTTC
TRBV5-1	TRBJ2-7	-	-	CASSLGQDPGEQYF	TGCGCCAGCAGCTTGGGACAGGACCCGGGGGAGCAGTACTTC
TRBV30	TRBJ2-3	TRBD2	once	CAGRLAGTSIDTQYF	TGTGCCGGTCGACTAGCGGGGACTAGCATAGATACGCAGTATTTT
TRBV7-9	TRBJ2-7	TRBD1	many	CASSFHGQGVEQYF	TGTGCCAGCAGCTTCCATGGACAGGGAGTCGAGCAGTACTTC
TRBV2	TRBJ2-1	-	-	CATRQAGYNEQFF	TGTGCCACTCGACAGGCCGGATACAATGAGCAGTTCTTC
TRBV6-1	TRBJ1-5	-	-	CASSDSWQGQPQHF	TGTGCCAGCAGTGACTCGTGGCAGGGTCAGCCCCAGCATTTT
TRBV29-1	TRBJ2-3	-	-	CSVQGPGDTQYF	TGCAGCGTGCAGGGGCCGGGGGATACGCAGTATTTT
TRBV10-3	TRBJ2-5	-	-	CAISEGGQETQYF	TGTGCCATCAGTGAGGGAGGTCAAGAGACCCAGTACTTC
TRBV4-2	TRBJ2-1	TRBD2	-	CASSPWGGGGDEQFF	TGTGCCAGCAGCCCCTGGGGGGGAGGCGGGGATGAGCAGTTCTTC
TRBV10-1	TRBJ2-7	TRBD1	-	CASWSPGQGFSSYEQYF	TGCGCCAGCTGGAGTCCGGGACAGGGGTTTAGCTCCTACGAGCAGTACTTC
TRBV30	TRBJ2-7	-	few	CAWSRPGEQYF	TGTGCCTGGAGTAGGCCGGGCGAGCAGTACTTC
TRBV6-5	TRBJ1-6	-	few	CASSLGGPLHF	TGTGCCAGCAGCCTCGGGGGACCCCTCCACTTT